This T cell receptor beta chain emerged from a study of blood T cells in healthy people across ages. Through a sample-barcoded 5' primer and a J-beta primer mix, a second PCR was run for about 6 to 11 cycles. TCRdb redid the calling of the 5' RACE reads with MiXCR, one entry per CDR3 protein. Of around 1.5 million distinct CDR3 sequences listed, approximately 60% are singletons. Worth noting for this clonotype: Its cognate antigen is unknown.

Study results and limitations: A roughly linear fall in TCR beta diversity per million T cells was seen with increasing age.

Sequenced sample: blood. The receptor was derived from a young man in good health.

Written as DNA, the CDR3 is TGCAGTGCTAGAGATTCCGGGAGGGCCCCCAATGAGCAGTTCTTC. Translating gives CSARDSGRAPNEQFF. This chain joins TRBV20-1 and TRBJ2-1, with TRBD2 identical over 8 bases. The CDR3 sequence is 15 residues long. Trimming removed 0 bases from V and 6 bases from J; junction bases left unmatched: 7. The germline V gene encodes CDR1 DFQATT and CDR2 SNEGSKA (reference sequence).